The 16 T cell receptor beta chains in this list originate from one sample, sequenced in a study of spatial heterogeneity in lung cancer. Study-wide results and limits: Tumor mutation counts were tracked by expanded intratumoral alpha and beta TCR counts.

No cognate antigen is known for these TCRs. TCRdb ran MiXCR on the 5' RACE reads and lists one entry per CDR3 protein. The repertoire holds under 7,000 distinct CDR3 sequences, with approximately 3.1% as singletons. Time point in this sample: sample taken at primary tumor resection. The input for sequencing was lung tumor tissue, taken at surgery. The source is a male donor with early-stage non-small cell lung cancer.

By share, this clonotype ranks as medium-sized. The chain links TRBV6-2 or TRBV6-3 to TRBJ2-1; D may be TRBD1 (6 bases). The germline V and J ends were trimmed by 4 bases and 8 bases, with 30 bases remaining between them. Germline loops: CDR1 MNHEY, CDR2 SVGEGT. CDR3 length: 19 residues. The CDR3 nucleotides read TGTGCCAGCAGTTTCGACCCCGATGGGACATCACCCTTCGCGGATGAGCAGTTCTTC. It encodes CASSFDPDGTSPFADEQFF.

This clonotype was counted many times. V usage is TRBV7-9 and J usage is TRBJ1-2; no clear D gene. Trimming cost V 10 bases and J 2 bases, with 23 bases left between them. Germline CDR1 and CDR2: SEHNR and FQNEAQ (reference sequence). The CDR3 runs to 16 residues. CDR3 protein: CAILAGGPDPNYGYTF. The CDR3 coding sequence is TGTGCCATTTTAGCAGGCGGCCCTGACCCGAACTATGGCTACACCTTC. Supplemented by reference TRBV7-9 and TRBJ1-2, the full variable domain reads DTGVSQNPRHKITKRGQNVTFRCDPISEHNRLYWYRQTLGQGPEFLTYFQNEAQLEKSRLLSDRFSAERPKGSFSTLEIQRTEQGDSAMYLCAILAGGPDPNYGYTFGSGTRLTVV.

This clonotype is judged medium-sized. V and J are TRBV19 and TRBJ2-2; D remains unclear. The germline V and J ends were trimmed by 5 bases and 1 base, with 5 bases remaining between them. The CDR3 extends over 13 amino acids. Germline loops: CDR1 LNHDA, CDR2 SQIVND (reference sequence). The CDR3 loop is CASSGLNTGELFF. The CDR3 DNA follows: TGTGCCAGTAGTGGGCTGAACACCGGGGAGCTGTTTTTT.

This clonotype came up many times. The V and J genes are TRBV20-1 and TRBJ1-2; unclear D gene. Per the germline V gene, CDR1 is DFQATT and CDR2 is SNEGSKA (reference sequence). CDR3 size: 12 residues. V lost 5 bases and J 8 bases, leaving 15 bases between the germline ends. The CDR3 loop is CSAPHPAEGYTF. CDR3 bases: TGCAGTGCTCCGCACCCCGCGGAAGGCTACACCTTC.

By frequency in the sample, this clonotype is medium-sized. The chain is built from TRBV6-5 and TRBJ1-2; a possible D gene is TRBD1 (6 bases). Trimming pared 0 bases from V and 8 bases from J, leaving 10 bases between. Per the germline V gene, CDR1 is MNHEY and CDR2 is SVGAGI. This CDR3 is 13 amino acids long. DNA of the CDR3: TGTGCCAGCAGTTACTCGACAGGCGGGGGCTACACCTTC. Amino acid sequence: CASSYSTGGGYTF.

This clonotype was seen ten or more times. The chain joins TRBV20-1 to TRBJ1-2; 7 positions agree with TRBD1. In germline, CDR1 is DFQATT, CDR2 SNEGSKA (reference sequence). Trimming removed 5 bases from V and 4 bases from J; junction bases left unmatched: 10. The CDR3 consists of 14 residues. The CDR3 region is CSAVEGDSTYGYTF. Written as DNA, the CDR3 is TGCAGTGCTGTGGAGGGGGACAGCACCTATGGCTACACCTTC.

Within the sample, this clonotype is medium-sized. The chain employs TRBV11-2 and TRBJ2-2; 11 positions agree with TRBD2. The CDR3 spans 16 residues. V was clipped by 5 bases and J by 3 bases; unmatched bases: 5. The V gene's germline CDR1 is SGHAT and CDR2 FQNNGV. CDR3 sequence: CASSKGTSGYTGELFF. DNA of the CDR3: TGTGCCAGCAGCAAAGGGACTAGCGGCTACACCGGGGAGCTGTTTTTT.

This clonotype was observed a handful of times. The chain combines TRBV20-1 with TRBJ1-5; the D is unclear. Germline values: CDR1 DFQATT, CDR2 SNEGSKA (reference sequence). This CDR3 contains 13 residues. V dropped 2 bases and J dropped 3 bases, with 8 bases sitting between them. The chain's CDR3 is CSARHSTNQPQHF. The CDR3 DNA sequence: TGCAGTGCTAGACACAGTACCAATCAGCCCCAGCATTTT.

Ten or more counts support this clonotype. This chain joins TRBV7-2 and TRBJ1-3, with D maybe TRBD1 (5 bases). The CDR3 runs 15 residues. Germline CDR1 reads SGHTA; CDR2 reads FQGNSA. The V and J ends lost 2 bases and 4 bases respectively, with 12 bases between them. In DNA form, the CDR3 reads TGTGCCAGCAGCTTAAGAGGAGGGGTCGGAAACACCATATATTTT. Translating it yields CASSLRGGVGNTIYF. Based on the CDR3 plus reference TRBV7-2 and TRBJ1-3, the full variable domain is GAGVSQSPSNKVTEKGKDVELRCDPISGHTALYWYRQSLGQGLEFLIYFQGNSAPDKSGLPSDRFSAERTGGSVSTLTIQRTQQEDSAVYLCASSLRGGVGNTIYFGEGSWLTVV.

By share of the sample, this clonotype is medium-sized. The rearrangement links TRBV13 to TRBJ1-2; D remains unclear. Germline-derived CDR1 and CDR2 are PRHDT and FYEKMQ (reference sequence). V lost 4 bases to trimming and J lost 4 bases, with 10 bases between them. The CDR3 loop spans 13 amino acids. CDR3 sequence (DNA): TGTGCCAGCAGCTCCACCGGCAGCTATGGCTACACCTTC. Translating gives CASSSTGSYGYTF.

By share of the sample, this clonotype is medium-sized. The V gene is TRBV24-1, the J gene TRBJ2-2; D gene unclear. V was pared by 8 bases and J by 0 bases, with 3 bases between. The germline V gene encodes CDR1 KGHDR and CDR2 SFDVKD. The CDR3 is made up of 12 amino acids. The CDR3: CATIANTGELFF. As DNA, the CDR3 is TGTGCCACCATTGCGAACACCGGGGAGCTGTTTTTT.

This clonotype was seen at least ten times. This sequence joins TRBV5-1 and TRBJ2-3; tentatively, D is TRBD1 (6 bases). The CDR3 consists of 15 residues. Germline CDR1 is SGHRS and CDR2 is YFSETQ. Trimming cost V 1 base and J 0 bases, with 9 bases left between them. In DNA, the CDR3 is TGCGCCAGCAGCTTGACAGGGCCTAGCACAGATACGCAGTATTTT. As protein: CASSLTGPSTDTQYF.

This clonotype is labeled medium-sized. V usage is TRBV9 and J usage is TRBJ2-3; 15 bases fit TRBD2. CDR1 SGDLS and CDR2 YYNGEE come from the germline V gene. Trimming cost V 2 bases and J 0 bases; bases outside gene matches: 10. This CDR3 is 20 amino acids long. The CDR3: CASSVGTSGGLPLSTDTQYF. For the CDR3, the DNA is TGTGCCAGCAGCGTCGGGACTAGCGGGGGGCTACCCCTTAGCACAGATACGCAGTATTTT.

This clonotype showed up many times. This chain links TRBV29-1 with TRBJ2-7, with 11 bases identical to TRBD1. The germline CDR1 and CDR2 sequences are SQVTM and ANQGSEA. The CDR3 runs to 13 residues. J lost 6 bases, V lost 5 bases, and 6 bases had no gene match. The CDR3 loop reads CSVPGTGGSEQYF. For the CDR3, the DNA is TGCAGCGTTCCCGGGACAGGGGGTAGCGAGCAGTACTTC.

About this clonotype: Mismatch with germline at one junction end may stem from a read error. The chain recombines TRBV4-2 with TRBJ1-2, with D possibly matching TRBD1 (5 bases). CDR3 length: 15 amino acids. From germline, CDR1 is LGHNA and CDR2 YNFKEQ. CDR3: CASSQELRQGDGDTF. The CDR3 DNA is TGTGCCAGCAGCCAAGAACTCCGGCAAGGGGATGGCGACACCTTC.

This clonotype is termed medium-sized. The rearrangement joins TRBV18 to TRBJ1-4, with 9 bases aligning to TRBD1. The CDR3 is made up of 15 amino acids. Losses at the gene ends were 4 bases for V and 3 bases for J; bases not matched to a gene: 3. CDR1 is KGHSH and CDR2 is LQKENI in the germline V gene. This chain's CDR3 is CASSLRQGANEKLFF. In DNA form, the CDR3 reads TGTGCCAGCTCACTTCGACAGGGGGCTAATGAAAAACTGTTTTTT.